These 20 T cell receptor beta chains share one sample of origin, sequenced in a study of blood T cell repertoires in COVID-19 (dated by TCRdb to the early 2020s). Library construction relied on the immunoSEQ multiplex PCR assay. TCRdb retrieved this table from immuneACCESS and kept in-frame rearrangements only. Not all clones are present; in checked studies, unresolved V genes account for under half, and no reason is known for the remainder. The sample has over 100,000 clones on record, more than 70% of them singletons. The ten largest clones take up 10% of the sample. Sequences were obtained from peripheral blood. These receptors were collected from a man in his fifties with acute or convalescent COVID-19.

The chain links TRBV11-2 to TRBJ2-1, with TRBD2 matching over 7 bases. Losses at the gene ends were 3 bases for V and 4 bases for J; bases not matched to a gene: 6. The CDR3 has 15 residues. Germline CDR1 and CDR2: SGHAT and FQNNGV. The CDR3 DNA follows: TGTGCCAGCAGCTTTGGGGGAGGGCCATACAATGAGCAGTTCTTC. Translation: CASSFGGGPYNEQFF. The variable domain in full, completed from reference TRBV11-2 and TRBJ2-1, reads EAGVAQSPRYKIIEKRQSVAFWCNPISGHATLYWYQQILGQGPKLLIQFQNNGVVDDSQLPKDRFSAERLKGVDSTLKIQPAKLEDSAVYLCASSFGGGPYNEQFFGPGTRLTVL.

The V and J genes are TRBV5-4 and TRBJ2-7, with 15 bases that match TRBD2. From germline, CDR1 is SGHNT and CDR2 YYREEE (reference sequence). The CDR3 consists of 17 residues. With V trimmed by 0 bases and J by 3 bases, 4 bases remained unmatched. The CDR3 coding sequence is TGTGCCAGCAGCTTGGATGGGACTAGCGGGAGGATCTACGAGCAGTACTTC. Its translation: CASSLDGTSGRIYEQYF.

The rearrangement uses TRBV5-1 and TRBJ1-6; 10 bases fit TRBD1. Germline CDR1 SGHRS, CDR2 YFSETQ. This CDR3 is 16 amino acids long. V lost 4 bases to trimming and J lost 11 bases; unmatched junction nucleotides: 12. The CDR3 sequence: CASSDPRQGATAPLHF. The CDR3 DNA reads as TGCGCCAGCAGCGACCCTCGACAGGGGGCGACGGCACCCCTCCACTTT.

This chain connects TRBV5-1 to TRBJ2-5, with D possibly being TRBD1 (6 bases). Trimming cost V 0 bases and J 4 bases, with 16 bases left between them. This CDR3 contains 16 residues. CDR1 is SGHRS, CDR2 YFSETQ, per germline. The CDR3 loop is CASSLAQGEGSETQYF. CDR3 bases: TGCGCCAGCAGCTTGGCACAGGGCGAGGGGTCAGAGACCCAGTACTTC.

The V gene is TRBV18, the J gene TRBJ1-1; 7 positions match TRBD1. The CDR3 is 14 residues long. Germline trimming cut 5 bases from V and 1 base from J; bases unmatched to any gene: 4. Germline V gene data show CDR1 as KGHSH and CDR2 as LQKENI. The DNA of the CDR3 is TGTGCCAGCTCAAGGGGACAGTCGAACACTGAAGCTTTCTTT. Its translation is CASSRGQSNTEAFF.

V and J are TRBV28 and TRBJ1-1; D gene ambiguous. The CDR3 is made up of 12 amino acids. Germline lookup yields CDR1 MDHEN and CDR2 SYDVKM. Trimming removed 3 bases at V and 5 bases at J, with 7 bases between. The CDR3 sequence: CASSLSLTEAFF. The CDR3 nucleotides are TGTGCCAGCAGTTTGAGTCTTACTGAAGCTTTCTTT.

The chain joins TRBV2 to TRBJ1-2; D remains unclear. This CDR3 has 13 amino acids. Trimming took off 4 bases at V and 7 bases at J, with 13 bases between the two ends. CDR1 and CDR2 (germline): SNHLY, FYNNEI. The CDR3 sequence: CASSGEGVAGYTF. The CDR3, as DNA: TGTGCCAGCAGTGGCGAGGGCGTTGCTGGCTACACCTTC. Full variable domain (rest looked up from reference TRBV2 and TRBJ1-2): EPEVTQTPSHQVTQMGQEVILRCVPISNHLYFYWYRQILGQKVEFLVSFYNNEISEKSEIFDDQFSVERPDGSNFTLKIRSTKLEDSAMYFCASSGEGVAGYTFGSGTRLTVV.

The chain employs TRBV12-5 and TRBJ1-2, with D perhaps TRBD1 (5 bases). This CDR3 comprises 18 residues. V was pared by 1 base and J by 0 bases, with 18 bases between. Germline loops: CDR1 LGHNT, CDR2 FRNRAP. The CDR3 spells CASGLGGTRGPPNYGYTF. CDR3 coding DNA: TGTGCTAGTGGTTTGGGTGGGACTCGGGGCCCTCCTAACTATGGCTACACCTTC.

This sequence joins TRBV28 and TRBJ1-6, with unresolved D. The CDR3 is made up of 15 amino acids. Germline CDR1 reads MDHEN; CDR2 reads SYDVKM. Trimming left V 2 bases short and J 8 bases short, with 13 bases between. For the CDR3, the DNA is TGTGCCAGCAGTTTAGGAGGCGTCTCTTATTCACCCCTCCACTTT. Translation: CASSLGGVSYSPLHF.

This clone was seen just once. The rearrangement links TRBV5-1 to TRBJ2-3, with 9 positions matching TRBD2. The CDR3 extends over 17 amino acids. Looked up from germline, CDR1 is SGHRS and CDR2 is YFSETQ. J lost 5 bases, V lost 4 bases, and 14 bases had no gene match. CDR3 loop: CASSPGRTSVDGDTQYF. CDR3 DNA sequence: TGCGCCAGCAGCCCGGGTAGGACTAGCGTTGATGGAGATACGCAGTATTTT.

The chain uses TRBV1 and TRBJ2-3; TRBD2 is taken as the D call from the table, unchecked against the DNA. TRBV1 is termed a pseudogene. This CDR3 contains 20 residues. CDR3 region: CTNSLFSGLAEISSTDTQYF. In DNA, the CDR3 is TGCACCAACAGCCTATTTTCGGGACTAGCGGAGATAAGTAGCACAGATACGCAGTATTTT.

V and J are TRBV30 and TRBJ1-6; D gene uncertain. CDR1 is GTSNPN and CDR2 is SVGIG in the germline V gene (reference sequence). V lost 7 bases and J 0 bases, leaving 7 bases between the germline ends. The CDR3 is 13 amino acids. The DNA of the CDR3 is TGTGCCTCCCATAGCTCCTATAATTCACCCCTCCACTTT. It encodes CASHSSYNSPLHF.

The V gene is TRBV7-8, the J gene TRBJ2-1; D remains unclear. V was clipped by 3 bases and J by 5 bases, with 14 bases between them. Germline loops: CDR1 SGHVS, CDR2 FQNEAQ. This CDR3 comprises 15 residues. CDR3 amino acids: CASSFSWAPDNEQFF. The CDR3 DNA is TGTGCCAGCAGCTTTAGTTGGGCGCCAGACAATGAGCAGTTCTTC.

V and J are TRBV19 and TRBJ1-2; 9 bases fit TRBD1. With V trimmed by 2 bases and J by 7 bases, 11 bases remained unmatched. Germline loops: CDR1 LNHDA, CDR2 SQIVND (reference sequence). The CDR3 runs 16 residues. CDR3: CASSIRGQGPTSGYTF. The DNA for the CDR3 is TGTGCCAGTAGTATAAGGGGACAGGGTCCCACTAGTGGCTACACCTTC.

This clone was observed a few times. This rearrangement joins TRBV9 to TRBJ1-1, with D possibly TRBD1 on 6 matching bases. The germline gives CDR1 SGDLS, CDR2 YYNGEE. This CDR3 spans 16 amino acids. Trimming cost V 6 bases and J 4 bases, with 22 bases left between them. CDR3 loop: CASTLQAGAGSTEAFF. DNA for the CDR3: TGTGCCAGCACCCTCCAAGCAGGGGCTGGGAGCACTGAAGCTTTCTTT.

The chain combines TRBV5-1 with TRBJ2-3; 8 bases align to TRBD2. The CDR3 has 15 residues. After removal of 2 bases from V and 4 bases from J, the junction contained 6 bases not matched to a gene. Germline V gene lookup returns CDR1 SGHRS and CDR2 YFSETQ. The CDR3, as DNA: TGCGCCAGCAGCTTTAGCGGGATTAGCCCAGATACGCAGTATTTT. Its protein product is CASSFSGISPDTQYF.

The chain couples TRBV14 to TRBJ1-2; TRBD1 might be the D (6 bases). CDR1 is SGHDN, CDR2 FVKESK, per germline. The ends were cut back, 0 bases at V and 7 bases at J, with 12 bases in the middle. The CDR3 spans 14 residues. The CDR3 nucleotides read TGTGCCAGCAGCCAAGAAGGGGGGGCCCTTGGCTACACCTTC. Protein product: CASSQEGGALGYTF.

This clone has just one count. The chain employs TRBV28 and TRBJ1-4; 7 positions match TRBD1. This CDR3 spans 15 amino acids. V lost 7 bases, J lost 10 bases, and 15 bases stayed unmatched. Germline V gene lookup returns CDR1 MDHEN and CDR2 SYDVKM. This CDR3 reads CASTRTGQTGGKLFF. The CDR3 DNA follows: TGTGCCAGCACCCGGACGGGACAGACTGGGGGAAAACTGTTTTTT. The whole variable domain, filled in from reference TRBV28 and TRBJ1-4, reads DVKVTQSSRYLVKRTGEKVFLECVQDMDHENMFWYRQDPGLGLRLIYFSYDVKMKEKGDIPEGYSVSREKKERFSLILESASTNQTSMYLCASTRTGQTGGKLFFGSGTQLSVL.

This clone was seen only a few times. The chain employs TRBV10-2 and TRBJ1-2; D not certain. V lost 7 bases, J lost 7 bases, and 16 bases lay in between. Per the germline V gene, CDR1 is WSHSY and CDR2 is SAAADI. The CDR3 sequence is 13 residues long. This CDR3 reads CASTSSSGVGYTF. For the CDR3, the DNA is TGCGCCAGCACCTCGTCGTCAGGTGTTGGCTACACCTTC.

The chain combines TRBV19 with TRBJ1-6; D is possibly TRBD1 (5 bases). Per germline, CDR1 LNHDA and CDR2 SQIVND (reference sequence). Between the trimmed V and J ends, which lost 4 bases and 3 bases, there was a span of 13 bases. This CDR3 is 16 amino acids long. CDR3 nucleotide sequence: TGTGCCAGTAGTAGTTACAGGTTTGGCTATAATTCACCCCTCCACTTT. Translation: CASSSYRFGYNSPLHF. Drawing the rest from reference TRBV19 and TRBJ1-6, the complete variable domain is DGGITQSPKYLFRKEGQNVTLSCEQNLNHDAMYWYRQDPGQGLRLIYYSQIVNDFQKGDIAEGYSVSREKKESFPLTVTSAQKNPTAFYLCASSSYRFGYNSPLHFGNGTRLTVT.